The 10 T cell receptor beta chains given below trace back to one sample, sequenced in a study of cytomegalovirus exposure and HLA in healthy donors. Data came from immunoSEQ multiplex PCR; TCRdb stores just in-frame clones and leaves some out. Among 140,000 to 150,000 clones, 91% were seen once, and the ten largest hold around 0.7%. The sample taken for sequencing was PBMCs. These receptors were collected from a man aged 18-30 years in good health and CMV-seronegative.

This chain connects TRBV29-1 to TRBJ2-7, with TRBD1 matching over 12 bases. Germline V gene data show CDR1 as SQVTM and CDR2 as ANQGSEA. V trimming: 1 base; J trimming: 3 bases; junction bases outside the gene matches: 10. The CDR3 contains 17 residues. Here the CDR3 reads CSVEGGTGGAMGYEQYF. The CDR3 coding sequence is TGCAGCGTTGAAGGGGGGACAGGGGGCGCAATGGGCTACGAGCAGTACTTC.

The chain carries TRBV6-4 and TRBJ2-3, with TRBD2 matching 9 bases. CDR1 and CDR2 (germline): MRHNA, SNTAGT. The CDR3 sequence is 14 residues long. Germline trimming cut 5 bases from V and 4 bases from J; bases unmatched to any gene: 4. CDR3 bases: TGTGCCAGCAGTTACACTAGCGGGCCAGATACGCAGTATTTT. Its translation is CASSYTSGPDTQYF.

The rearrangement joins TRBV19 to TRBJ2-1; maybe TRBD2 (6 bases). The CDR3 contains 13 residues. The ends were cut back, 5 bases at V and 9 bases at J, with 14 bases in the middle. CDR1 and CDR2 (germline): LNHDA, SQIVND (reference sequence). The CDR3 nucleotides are TGTGCCAGTAGTGCGGGATTAACGGGTGAGCAGTTCTTC. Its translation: CASSAGLTGEQFF.

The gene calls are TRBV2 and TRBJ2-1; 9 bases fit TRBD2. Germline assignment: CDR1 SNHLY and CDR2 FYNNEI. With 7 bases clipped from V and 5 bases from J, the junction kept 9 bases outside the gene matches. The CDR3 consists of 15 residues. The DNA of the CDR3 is TGTGCCAGCACCGGGCTAGCGGGGTGGGACAATGAGCAGTTCTTC. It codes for CASTGLAGWDNEQFF.

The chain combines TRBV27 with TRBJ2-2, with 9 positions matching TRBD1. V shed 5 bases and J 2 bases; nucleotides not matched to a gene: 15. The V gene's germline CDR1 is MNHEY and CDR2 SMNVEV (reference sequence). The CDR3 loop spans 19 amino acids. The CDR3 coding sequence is TGTGCCAGCAGTAGAACCCATACAGGGGGCCCTTTAAACACCGGGGAGCTGTTTTTT. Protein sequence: CASSRTHTGGPLNTGELFF.

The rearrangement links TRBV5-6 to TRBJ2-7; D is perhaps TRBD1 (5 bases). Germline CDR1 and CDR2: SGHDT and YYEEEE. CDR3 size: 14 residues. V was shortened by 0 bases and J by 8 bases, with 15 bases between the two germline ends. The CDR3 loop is CASSLGGQDTKQYV. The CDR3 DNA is TGTGCCAGCAGCTTGGGAGGTCAGGACACAAAGCAGTACGTC.

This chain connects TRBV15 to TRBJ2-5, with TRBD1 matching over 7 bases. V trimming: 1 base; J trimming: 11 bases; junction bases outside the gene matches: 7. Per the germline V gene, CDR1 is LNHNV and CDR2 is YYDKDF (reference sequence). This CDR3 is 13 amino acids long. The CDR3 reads CATSRGNRGEQYF. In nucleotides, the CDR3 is TGTGCCACCAGCAGAGGGAACAGGGGTGAACAGTACTTC.

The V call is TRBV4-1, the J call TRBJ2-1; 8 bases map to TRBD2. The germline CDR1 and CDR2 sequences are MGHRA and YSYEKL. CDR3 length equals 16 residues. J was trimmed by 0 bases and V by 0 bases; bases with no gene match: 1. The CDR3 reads CASSQEGTSSYNEQFF. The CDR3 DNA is TGCGCCAGCAGCCAAGAGGGGACTAGCTCCTACAATGAGCAGTTCTTC.

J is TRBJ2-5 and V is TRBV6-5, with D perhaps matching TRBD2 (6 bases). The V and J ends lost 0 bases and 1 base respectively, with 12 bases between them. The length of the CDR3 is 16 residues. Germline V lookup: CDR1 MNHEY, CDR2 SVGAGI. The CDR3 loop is CASSYSPEGIQETQYF. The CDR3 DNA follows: TGTGCCAGCAGTTACTCTCCGGAGGGGATCCAAGAGACCCAGTACTTC.

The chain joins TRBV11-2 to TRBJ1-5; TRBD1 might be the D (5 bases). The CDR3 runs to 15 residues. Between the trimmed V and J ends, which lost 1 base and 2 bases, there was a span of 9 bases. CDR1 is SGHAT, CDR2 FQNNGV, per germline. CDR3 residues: CASSLAGLGNQPQHF. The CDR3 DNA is TGTGCCAGCAGCTTAGCAGGGCTCGGCAATCAGCCCCAGCATTTT.